This T cell receptor (beta chain) was found in a study of Ad26.COV2.S vaccination and SARS-CoV-2 variants. Notes on the study in general: Placebo recipients trailed vaccine recipients in spike-specific TCR breadth. Substantial post-vaccination breadth of spike-specific CD8+ and CD4+ T cell responses was reported.

Treatment of the sample: roughly 18 received Ad26.COV2.S at low or high dose, single or two shots; about 5 received placebo; per-sample allocation not given. Day 63 following the first vaccine or placebo injection was when the samples were taken. On this clone: Antigen: not known.

Germline V lookup: CDR1 SNHLY, CDR2 FYNNEI. CDR3 length: 15 amino acids. Trimming removed 6 bases from V and 10 bases from J; junction bases left unmatched: 11. Produced via immunoSEQ multiplex PCR; TCRdb's table is partial and in-frame only. The sample consists of 510,000 or so clones, around 90% of them appearing once. This sequence was found in a person aged 18 to 65 who received the Ad26.COV2.S COVID-19 vaccine or a placebo. The chain uses TRBV2 and TRBJ2-1; 11 bases match TRBD2. The source was peripheral blood, collected in a trial of Ad26.COV2.S vaccine versus placebo. The CDR3, as DNA: TGTGCCAGCAGCAATCCGGGACTAGCGGTTGGAGAGCAGTTCTTC. It is translated as CASSNPGLAVGEQFF.